This TCR beta chain was profiled in a study of blood T cell repertoires in COVID-19. Profiling relied on immunoSEQ multiplex PCR, and the TCRdb table lists in-frame clones only, not all of them. The sample consists of about 110,000 clones, about 88% of them appearing once. Germline V CDR1 and CDR2: SGDLS, YYNGEE. CDR3 length: 17 amino acids. V lost 0 bases, J lost 4 bases, and 9 bases stayed unmatched. The sequence was obtained from a woman between 65 and 79 years old who had recovered from COVID-19. Sequences were obtained from peripheral blood. The chain is built from TRBV9 and TRBJ2-7; 11 bases fit TRBD2. CDR3 region: CASSVGPGTSGDYEQYF. The CDR3 bases are TGTGCCAGCAGCGTAGGCCCGGGGACTAGCGGAGATTACGAGCAGTACTTC.